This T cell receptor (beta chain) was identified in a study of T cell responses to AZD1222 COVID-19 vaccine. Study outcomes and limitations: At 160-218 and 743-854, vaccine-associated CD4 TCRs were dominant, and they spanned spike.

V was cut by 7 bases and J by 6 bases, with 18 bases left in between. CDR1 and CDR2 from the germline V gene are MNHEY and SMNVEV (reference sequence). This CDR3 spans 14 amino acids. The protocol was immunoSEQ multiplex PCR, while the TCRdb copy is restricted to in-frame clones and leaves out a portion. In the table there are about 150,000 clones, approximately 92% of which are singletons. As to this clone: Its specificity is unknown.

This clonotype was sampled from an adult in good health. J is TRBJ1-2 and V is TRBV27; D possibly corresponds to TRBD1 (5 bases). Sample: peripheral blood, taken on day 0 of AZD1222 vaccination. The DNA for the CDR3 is TGTGCCAGCACCCCCCTCGGGGGTGGGGATGGCTACACCTTC. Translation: CASTPLGGGDGYTF.